This TCR beta chain was recorded in a study of T cells after yellow fever vaccination (dated by TCRdb to the late 2010s). Background on the whole study: Libraries from fractions with low cell numbers were prepared with the SMART-Seq v4 Ultra Low Input RNA kit. To follow T-cell clones before and after both primary and booster YFV17D yellow fever vaccination, bulk TCR alpha and beta repertoires underwent longitudinal sequencing. Two healthy male donors made up the cohort, one aged 18 to 29 years and the other aged 30 to 39 years. Blood samples were taken at several timepoints before and after primary and secondary immunization, and bulk PBMC replicates and cell subsets were isolated. The study at large found these results: Because abundant contaminating clonotypes from the bulk population could be contained in FACS-sorted repertoires, computational filtering was required. A small share of clonotypes was detected in both CD4 and CD8 compartments, with the overlap likely arising from convergent recombination. After the booster, most of the clones that had expanded following primary vaccination were detected again (just under 97% of CD4 and around nine tenths of CD8), which suggests that memory was broadly maintained. The secondary T-cell response was weaker than the primary response but faster, peaking on day 5 instead of day 15. Because only two donors were included in the study, the extent to which the findings can be generalized is limited.

The treatment or condition label corresponds to: live attenuated yellow fever vaccine strain. A standard Ficoll-Paque protocol was used to isolate PBMCs from peripheral blood. Dynabeads CD4 and CD8 positive selection kits were used to isolate CD4 and CD8 T-cell fractions. TriZol was used to extract RNA from bulk PBMCs, from CD4 and CD8 fractions, and from dextramer-positive and dextramer-negative fractions. Sequencing relied on an Illumina NovaSeq 6000. TCR cDNA was synthesized by 5'RACE template switching, which introduced a universal primer site and unique molecular identifiers. cDNA synthesis was primed from both the TCR alpha and TCR beta constant segments. Library amplification used two PCR steps, and the second PCR step added sample barcodes and sequencing adapters. Sequencing of the libraries was done on either Illumina HiSeq 2500 (2x100 bp) or NovaSeq (2x150 bp). Under the source paper's analysis protocol: MIGEC was used to demultiplex reads and collapse the reads into UMI consensus sequences, and MiXCR was used for V(D)J alignment. Clonotypes responding to the vaccine were identified with edgeR on replicate PBMC samples, with the criteria of FDR below 0.01 and a log2 fold change above 5 up to day 15. Each bulk clonotype was labeled CD4 or CD8 based on which sequenced repertoire, CD4 or CD8, contained the clonotype at higher abundance. The raw public reads went through TCRdb reprocessing: fastp at Q25, MiXCR clone calling, in-frame beta chains kept. CDR3 protein duplicates are merged, each entry listing the most common genes and DNA. These V and J calls rely on TCRdb rather than the paper's analysis. Recorded for this sample are about 260,000 distinct CDR3 sequences; around 4.9% of them occurred a single time. The ten largest clonotypes hold around 3.5% of the sample.

For this clonotype: There is no known antigen for this receptor. The input lacks base qualities; no much larger clone sits a single base away.

CDR1 and CDR2 (SGHAT, FQNNGV) derive from the germline V gene. Inclusive of the bounding cysteine and valine, the CDR3 is 18 residues long. CDR3 DNA is the only sequence kept; it has 54 bases, read in frame from the first base. V loses 5 bases of germline sequence and J loses 2 bases, and the interval between the two ends is 25 bases. This clonotype originated in a man between 18 and 29 years old who received the YFV17D yellow fever vaccine. The rearranged segments are TRBV11-2 and TRBJ2-7; the D call could be TRBD1 or TRBD2, with each sharing 5 bases. The sequenced sample was CD4+ T cells sorted from PBMCs, obtained on the day of the yellow fever booster vaccination. The CDR3 corresponds to CASSRLHKRQGVPYEQYV. The DNA sequence is TGTGCCAGCAGCCGACTACATAAACGGCAGGGAGTCCCCTACGAGCAGTACGTC.